Presented here are 24 T cell receptor beta chains from one specimen sequenced in a study of blood T cell repertoires in COVID-19. Assay used: immunoSEQ multiplex PCR; TCRdb lists only in-frame clones, some missing. The sample shows about 130,000 clones, roughly 77% of them seen only once. The sample was peripheral blood. The source of these receptors is a woman in her 70s with COVID-19, enrolled during active disease.

This rearrangement joins TRBV18 to TRBJ2-3; D gene ambiguous. The germline V gene encodes CDR1 KGHSH and CDR2 LQKENI. The CDR3 is made up of 15 amino acids. V dropped 6 bases and J dropped 2 bases, with 15 bases sitting between them. CDR3: CASSPGPTTTDTQYF. The CDR3, as DNA: TGTGCCAGCTCCCCAGGCCCCACAACCACAGATACGCAGTATTTT.

The chain is built from TRBV19 and TRBJ1-1; 8 bases are shared with TRBD1. Germline V CDR1 and CDR2: LNHDA, SQIVND (reference sequence). J was trimmed by 3 bases and V by 6 bases; bases with no gene match: 6. The CDR3 loop spans 14 amino acids. The CDR3 sequence: CASRDRGEDTEAFF. For the CDR3, the DNA is TGTGCCAGTAGAGACAGGGGTGAGGACACTGAAGCTTTCTTT.

V gene TRBV5-6 combines with J gene TRBJ1-5; possibly TRBD1 for D (6 bases). CDR3 size: 19 residues. Germline assignment: CDR1 SGHDT and CDR2 YYEEEE. Between the trimmed V and J ends, which lost 3 bases and 2 bases, there was a span of 24 bases. CDR3 loop: CASSSLGRGYRDGNQPQHF. CDR3 nucleotides: TGTGCCAGCAGCTCGCTGGGTAGGGGGTATCGAGACGGCAATCAGCCCCAGCATTTT.

This chain links TRBV5-8 with TRBJ1-3, with TRBD1 matching over 7 bases. This CDR3 comprises 14 residues. V was clipped by 4 bases and J by 2 bases; unmatched bases: 3. The V gene's germline CDR1 is SGHTS and CDR2 YDEGEE. The CDR3 sequence is CASSTDRAGNTIYF. The CDR3, as DNA: TGTGCCAGCAGCACTGACAGGGCTGGAAACACCATATATTTT.

This chain uses TRBV18 with TRBJ1-1; D unresolved. The germline V gene has CDR1 KGHSH and CDR2 LQKENI. This CDR3 spans 15 amino acids. Trimming stripped 3 bases from V and 1 base from J, with 12 bases between. CDR3 in amino acids: CASSPEAGWNTEAFF. The CDR3 region has the DNA TGTGCCAGCTCACCCGAAGCAGGATGGAACACTGAAGCTTTCTTT.

The V call is TRBV7-6, the J call TRBJ1-3; D ambiguous. The germline V gene encodes CDR1 SGHVS and CDR2 FNYEAQ. V lost 3 bases, J lost 1 base, and 7 bases lay in between. The CDR3 is 14 amino acids. CDR3 residues: CASSLVESGNTIYF. Written as DNA, the CDR3 is TGTGCCAGCAGCTTGGTAGAATCTGGAAACACCATATATTTT.

This rearrangement joins TRBV2 to TRBJ2-7; possible D gene TRBD2, 6 bases. Per the germline V gene, CDR1 is SNHLY and CDR2 is FYNNEI. The V end was cut by 4 bases, the J end by 2 bases, with 15 bases between. The CDR3 loop spans 15 amino acids. CDR3 in DNA: TGTGCCAGCAGTGGGGAGGCCGGGGACCCCTACGAGCAGTACTTC. This translates into CASSGEAGDPYEQYF.

This chain uses TRBV6-1 with TRBJ1-5, with D maybe TRBD1 (6 bases). The length of the CDR3 is 15 residues. The V gene's germline CDR1 is MNHNS and CDR2 SASEGT. V was trimmed by 4 bases and J by 4 bases, leaving 14 bases between them. CDR3 residues: CASSVAQGSNQPQHF. The CDR3 bases are TGTGCCAGCAGTGTAGCACAGGGATCAAATCAGCCCCAGCATTTT.

This chain joins TRBV11-2 and TRBJ2-7; D unclear. V shed 5 bases and J shed 4 bases, with 9 bases lying between them. CDR3 size: 12 residues. Per germline, CDR1 SGHAT and CDR2 FQNNGV. The chain's CDR3 is CASSREPYEQYF. CDR3 DNA sequence: TGTGCCAGCAGCCGAGAACCTTACGAGCAGTACTTC.

As DNA, the CDR3 is TGTGCCAGCTCCTCATGGCCGGGGGGCACTGAAGCTTTCTTT. Protein sequence: CASSSWPGGTEAFF. The chain couples TRBV18 to TRBJ1-1; a weak D match, TRBD1 (5 bases). Germline lookup yields CDR1 KGHSH and CDR2 LQKENI. CDR3 length equals 14 residues. Trimming removed 6 bases from V and 4 bases from J, with 15 bases in between.

The rearrangement uses TRBV9 and TRBJ2-3; 9 nucleotides match TRBD2. Trimming at V came to 0 bases and at J to 4 bases, leaving 6 bases not matched to a gene. Germline V gene sequence: CDR1 SGDLS, CDR2 YYNGEE. The CDR3 loop spans 16 amino acids. The CDR3 here is CASSVGDSGGADTQYF. As DNA, the CDR3 is TGTGCCAGCAGCGTAGGGGATAGCGGGGGCGCAGATACGCAGTATTTT.

The chain couples TRBV5-1 to TRBJ2-5, with 10 bases identical to TRBD1. Germline assignment: CDR1 SGHRS and CDR2 YFSETQ. This CDR3 comprises 16 residues. With V trimmed by 3 bases and J by 2 bases, 7 bases remained unmatched. CDR3 sequence (DNA): TGCGCCAGCAGCTCTTCCCCGGGACAGGGGCAAGAGACCCAGTACTTC. Translating it yields CASSSSPGQGQETQYF.

The chain links TRBV21-1 to TRBJ2-7; the table names TRBD2, a call not compared with the DNA. TRBV21-1 is a pseudogene locus. The CDR3 has 13 amino acids. CDR3 coding DNA: TGTGCCAGCAGCAAAGGAGGCGTCTACGAGCAGTACTTC. Protein sequence: CASSKGGVYEQYF.

J is TRBJ2-7 and V is TRBV7-6, with 9 bases identical to TRBD1. J lost 4 bases, V lost 1 base, and 8 bases had no gene match. CDR1 and CDR2 (germline): SGHVS, FNYEAQ. This CDR3 comprises 16 residues. The CDR3 reads CASSLETGTGWYEQYF. In DNA, the CDR3 is TGTGCCAGCAGCTTAGAAACAGGGACAGGGTGGTACGAGCAGTACTTC.

The chain uses TRBV27 and TRBJ2-7, with D possibly being TRBD2 (6 bases). The CDR3 contains 13 residues. The germline V gene encodes CDR1 MNHEY and CDR2 SMNVEV (reference sequence). V shed 0 bases and J shed 4 bases, with 7 bases lying between them. The CDR3: CASSLSAGYEQYF. As DNA, the CDR3 is TGTGCCAGCAGTTTATCGGCGGGATACGAGCAGTACTTC.

The chain couples TRBV2 to TRBJ1-5, with 9 bases that match TRBD1. The trim removed 6 bases at V and 6 bases at J, leaving 6 bases unmatched. Germline loops: CDR1 SNHLY, CDR2 FYNNEI. This CDR3 region has 14 residues. This CDR3 is CASRAGQGSQPQHF. DNA of the CDR3: TGTGCCAGCAGAGCGGGACAGGGAAGTCAGCCCCAGCATTTT.

This sequence joins TRBV5-6 and TRBJ1-2, with 7 bases that match TRBD1. This CDR3 spans 14 amino acids. J lost 3 bases, V lost 0 bases, and 2 bases had no gene match. CDR1 SGHDT and CDR2 YYEEEE come from the germline V gene. CDR3: CASSLAGQHYGYTF. The CDR3 coding sequence is TGTGCCAGCAGCTTGGCGGGACAGCACTATGGCTACACCTTC.

This clone was observed many times. The chain employs TRBV14 and TRBJ2-2, with D possibly being TRBD1 (6 bases). Per the germline V gene, CDR1 is SGHDN and CDR2 is FVKESK. Trimming shortened V by 0 bases and J by 3 bases, and 23 bases separated the two germline ends. The CDR3 has 20 amino acids. The CDR3 region is CASSQEDWVSWAGDTGELFF. The CDR3 coding sequence is TGTGCCAGCAGCCAAGAAGACTGGGTCAGTTGGGCAGGGGACACCGGGGAGCTGTTTTTT.

The CDR3 nucleotides are TGTGCCAGCAGCTTAGAGGGACACCAGAACACTGAAGCTTTCTTT. Translated: CASSLEGHQNTEAFF. V and J are TRBV7-6 and TRBJ1-1; a weak D match, TRBD1 (6 bases). Germline lookup yields CDR1 SGHVS and CDR2 FNYEAQ. This CDR3 is 15 amino acids long. Trimming cost V 1 base and J 1 base, with 10 bases left between them. Full variable domain (rest looked up from reference TRBV7-6 and TRBJ1-1): GAGVSQSPRYKVTKRGQDVALRCDPISGHVSLYWYRQALGQGPEFLTYFNYEAQQDKSGLPNDRFSAERPEGSISTLTIQRTEQRDSAMYRCASSLEGHQNTEAFFGQGTRLTVV.

The CDR3 DNA sequence: TGTGCCAGCAGCTTAAAGGCCGGGCCGTGGGGGGCTGGGGCCAACGTCCTGACTTTC. The encoded protein is CASSLKAGPWGAGANVLTF. The chain joins TRBV7-9 to TRBJ2-6, with TRBD2 as a possible D gene (6 bases). Germline V lookup: CDR1 SEHNR, CDR2 FQNEAQ (reference sequence). The ends were cut back, 2 bases at V and 2 bases at J, with 19 bases in the middle. The CDR3 is 19 residues long.

DNA for the CDR3: TGTGCCAGCAGTGTTCAAGGGACAGGGGCGGGCTACACCTTC. This encodes CASSVQGTGAGYTF. The genes are TRBV2 and TRBJ1-2; TRBD1 matches at 10 bases. Germline V gene sequence: CDR1 SNHLY, CDR2 FYNNEI. This CDR3 has 14 amino acids. Germline trimming cut 4 bases from V and 8 bases from J; bases unmatched to any gene: 7.

The chain links TRBV18 to TRBJ2-7, with TRBD1 matching over 7 bases. Per germline, CDR1 KGHSH and CDR2 LQKENI. The V and J ends lost 0 bases and 3 bases, in that order; junction bases with no gene match: 5. This CDR3 has 15 residues. CDR3 sequence: CASSPPSAGGYEQYF. The CDR3 nucleotides are TGTGCCAGCTCACCACCATCGGCAGGGGGCTACGAGCAGTACTTC.

The chain carries TRBV6-5 and TRBJ1-4; 8 nucleotides agree with TRBD1. In germline, CDR1 is MNHEY, CDR2 SVGAGI. The CDR3 contains 14 residues. Unmatched junction bases numbered 6, after V lost 6 bases and J lost 6 bases. The CDR3 DNA reads TGTGCCAGCAGACCGACAGGGGCTTATGAAAAACTGTTTTTT. Translated: CASRPTGAYEKLFF.

The chain recombines TRBV28 with TRBJ2-5; TRBD1 might be the D (8 bases). In germline, CDR1 is MDHEN, CDR2 SYDVKM. The V gene lost 5 bases and the J gene lost 4 bases, with 14 bases spanning the gap. The CDR3 runs to 14 residues. CDR3 nucleotide sequence: TGTGCCAGCAGTATTCACAGGGGGGGAGAGACCCAGTACTTC. Translating it yields CASSIHRGGETQYF.